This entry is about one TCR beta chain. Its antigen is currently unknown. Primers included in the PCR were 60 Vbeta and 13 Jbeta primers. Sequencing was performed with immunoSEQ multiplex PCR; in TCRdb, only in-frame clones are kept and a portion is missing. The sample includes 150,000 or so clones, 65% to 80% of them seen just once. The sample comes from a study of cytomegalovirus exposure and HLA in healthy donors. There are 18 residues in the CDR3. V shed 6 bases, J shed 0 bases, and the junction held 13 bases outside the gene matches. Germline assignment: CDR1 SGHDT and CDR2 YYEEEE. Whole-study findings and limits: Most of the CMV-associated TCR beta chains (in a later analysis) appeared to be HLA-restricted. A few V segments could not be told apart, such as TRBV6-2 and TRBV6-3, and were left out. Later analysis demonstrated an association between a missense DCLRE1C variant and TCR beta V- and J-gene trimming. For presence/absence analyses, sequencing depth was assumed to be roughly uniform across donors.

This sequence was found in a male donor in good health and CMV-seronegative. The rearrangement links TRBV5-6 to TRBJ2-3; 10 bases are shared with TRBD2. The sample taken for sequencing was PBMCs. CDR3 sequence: CASTPRGLAGASTDTQYF. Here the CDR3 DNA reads TGTGCCAGCACGCCTCGAGGGCTAGCGGGAGCTAGCACAGATACGCAGTATTTT.